A single TCR beta chain is shown here with its context. Memory CD4+ cells were the fraction left after CD45RA+ naive selection. V lost 3 bases, J lost 6 bases, and 11 bases lay in between. This CDR3 region has 14 residues. The germline gives CDR1 KGHSY, CDR2 FQNENV. This specimen comes from a study of shared clonotypes between healthy human individuals. Study at large: Three plates each covered CD4 naive and memory; CD8 naive two, CD8 memory one.

Only in-frame clones appear in the TCRdb table, and some are missing; sequencing was by immunoSEQ multiplex PCR. The sample shows over 400,000 clones, more than 95% of them seen only once. This sequence joins TRBV16 and TRBJ2-2, with unresolved D. This sequence originates from a woman aged 30 to 39 in good health. Sequencing input: naive CD4+ T cells sorted from blood. Stated subset: CD45RA+ positively selected. The CDR3 is CASSHMVGSGELFF. In nucleotides, the CDR3 is TGTGCCAGCAGCCACATGGTGGGGTCCGGGGAGCTGTTTTTT. The full variable domain, completed using reference TRBV16 and TRBJ2-2, is GEEVAQTPKHLVRGEGQKAKLYCAPIKGHSYVFWYQQVLKNEFKFLISFQNENVFDETGMPKERFSAKCLPNSPCSLEIQATKLEDSAVYFCASSHMVGSGELFFGEGSRLTVL.